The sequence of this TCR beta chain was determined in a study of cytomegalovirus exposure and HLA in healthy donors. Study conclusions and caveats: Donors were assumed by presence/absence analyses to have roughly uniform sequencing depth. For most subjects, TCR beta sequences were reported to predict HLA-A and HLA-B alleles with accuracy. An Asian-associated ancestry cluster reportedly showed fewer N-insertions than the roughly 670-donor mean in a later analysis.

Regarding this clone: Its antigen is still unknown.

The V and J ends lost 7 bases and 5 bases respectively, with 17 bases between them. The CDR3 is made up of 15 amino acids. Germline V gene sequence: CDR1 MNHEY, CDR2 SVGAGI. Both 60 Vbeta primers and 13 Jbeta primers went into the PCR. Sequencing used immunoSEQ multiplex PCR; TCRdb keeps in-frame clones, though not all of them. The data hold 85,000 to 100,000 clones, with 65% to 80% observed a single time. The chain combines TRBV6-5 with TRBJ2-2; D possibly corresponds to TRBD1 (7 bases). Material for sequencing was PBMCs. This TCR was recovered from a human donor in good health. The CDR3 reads CASTLRQGGTGELFF. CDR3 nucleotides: TGTGCCAGCACCCTCAGACAGGGAGGAACCGGGGAGCTGTTTTTT.